The 21 T cell receptor beta chains below were found in one sample sequenced in a study of T-cell memory formation after mild COVID-19. TCRdb reprocessed the 5' RACE reads with MiXCR, giving one entry per CDR3 protein. Here the sample spans about 560,000 distinct CDR3 sequences, 17% being singletons. The sample comprised PBMCs or a T cell subset sorted from them (not recorded which). These receptors were taken from an adult woman who had mild COVID-19 (a few samples of this study predate the infection). Cell type and time point are not known.

The sample holds a few counts of this clonotype. The chain is built from TRBV6-2 or TRBV6-3 and TRBJ2-1, with TRBD2 matching 13 bases. CDR1 is MNHEY and CDR2 is SVGEGT in the germline V gene. V was pared by 2 bases and J by 2 bases, with 3 bases of the junction left unmatched. This CDR3 contains 17 residues. The CDR3 region is CASSYPGLAGAYNEQFF. CDR3 bases: TGTGCCAGCAGTTACCCCGGACTAGCGGGGGCCTACAATGAGCAGTTCTTC.

The rearrangement uses TRBV19 and TRBJ2-7; 9 nucleotides line up with TRBD1. Germline CDR1 and CDR2: LNHDA and SQIVND (reference sequence). The ends lost 7 bases at V and 7 bases at J; junction bases unmatched: 17. This CDR3 comprises 16 residues. CDR3 sequence reads: CASKGGRGQGTEEQYF. The CDR3 DNA follows: TGTGCCAGTAAGGGAGGGAGAGGACAGGGGACGGAGGAGCAGTACTTC. Drawing the rest from reference TRBV19 and TRBJ2-7, the complete variable domain is DGGITQSPKYLFRKEGQNVTLSCEQNLNHDAMYWYRQDPGQGLRLIYYSQIVNDFQKGDIAEGYSVSREKKESFPLTVTSAQKNPTAFYLCASKGGRGQGTEEQYFGPGTRLTVT.

V usage is TRBV27 and J usage is TRBJ2-5; 8 positions agree with TRBD2. Losses at the gene ends were 5 bases for V and 5 bases for J; bases not matched to a gene: 7. This CDR3 spans 14 amino acids. Germline loops: CDR1 MNHEY, CDR2 SMNVEV (reference sequence). Here the CDR3 DNA reads TGTGCCAGCAGTAGTATGGGACTAGGGGAGACCCAGTACTTC. Encoded protein: CASSSMGLGETQYF.

This clonotype was seen a handful of times. The chain couples TRBV6-2 or TRBV6-3 to TRBJ1-1, with TRBD1 identical over 7 bases. This CDR3 has 13 residues. Germline values: CDR1 MNHEY, CDR2 SVGEGT. V shed 2 bases and J 10 bases; nucleotides not matched to a gene: 7. Here the CDR3 reads CASSYRTGFRAFF. CDR3 DNA: TGTGCCAGCAGTTACCGGACAGGCTTTAGAGCTTTCTTT.

This sequence joins TRBV5-1 and TRBJ2-1; D unclear. The CDR3 contains 13 residues. The germline CDR1 and CDR2 sequences are SGHRS and YFSETQ. Between the trimmed V and J ends, which lost 1 base and 8 bases, there was a span of 10 bases. CDR3 coding DNA: TGCGCCAGCAGCTTGTCCCGGTGGGATGAGCAGTTCTTC. Protein product: CASSLSRWDEQFF. The full variable domain, in which reference TRBV5-1 and TRBJ2-1 provide the parts outside the CDR3, is KAGVTQTPRYLIKTRGQQVTLSCSPISGHRSVSWYQQTPGQGLQFLFEYFSETQRNKGNFPGRFSGRQFSNSRSEMNVSTLELGDSALYLCASSLSRWDEQFFGPGTRLTVL.

V gene TRBV14 combines with J gene TRBJ2-1; D gene uncertain. The ends were cut back, 3 bases at V and 0 bases at J, with 12 bases in the middle. Germline CDR1 and CDR2: SGHDN and FVKESK. The CDR3 is 16 amino acids. CDR3 region: CASSHLLLSSYNEQFF. CDR3 DNA sequence: TGTGCCAGCAGCCACCTTCTACTGAGCTCCTACAATGAGCAGTTCTTC.

The table lists this clonotype with a few counts. This chain joins TRBV28 and TRBJ2-7; no clear D gene. This CDR3 is built from 15 residues. Per germline, CDR1 MDHEN and CDR2 SYDVKM. Trimming pared 3 bases from V and 0 bases from J, leaving 12 bases between. As DNA, the CDR3 is TGTGCCAGCAGTTTCTCTTTCCTCGGCTCCTACGAGCAGTACTTC. Translation gives CASSFSFLGSYEQYF.

V usage is TRBV12-3 or TRBV12-4 and J usage is TRBJ1-4; D remains unclear. Trimming took 3 bases from V and 4 from J, leaving 9 bases between them. The CDR3 runs 14 residues. CDR3 bases: TGTGCCAGCAGTTTCAGTGTTGGTAATGAAAAACTGTTTTTT. This codes for CASSFSVGNEKLFF.

V and J are TRBV27 and TRBJ2-1; perhaps TRBD1 as D (7 bases). V lost 5 bases, J lost 9 bases, and 17 bases lay in between. From germline, CDR1 is MNHEY and CDR2 SMNVEV (reference sequence). The CDR3 has 14 residues. The CDR3 reads CASSIGGQLIEQFF. The CDR3 DNA sequence: TGTGCCAGCAGTATCGGGGGACAGTTGATTGAGCAGTTCTTC.

The rearrangement uses TRBV10-3 and TRBJ2-1; D is uncertain. The CDR3 loop spans 12 amino acids. Germline loops: CDR1 ENHRY, CDR2 SYGVKD. V lost 8 bases and J 0 bases, leaving 5 bases between the germline ends. The CDR3 loop is CAIGSSYNEQFF. The CDR3 nucleotides read TGTGCCATCGGTAGCTCCTACAATGAGCAGTTCTTC.

The gene calls are TRBV10-3 and TRBJ2-3, with TRBD2 as a possible D gene (6 bases). V lost 7 bases and J 5 bases, leaving 13 bases between the germline ends. The CDR3 consists of 13 residues. Germline CDR1 reads ENHRY; CDR2 reads SYGVKD. The CDR3 spells CAINRELGDTQYF. CDR3 bases: TGTGCCATCAACCGGGAGTTGGGAGATACGCAGTATTTT.

The table lists this clonotype with many counts. The V gene is TRBV3-1, the J gene TRBJ2-7; D is perhaps TRBD1 or TRBD2 (5 bases each). V was shortened by 1 base and J by 3 bases, with 7 bases between the two germline ends. Per germline, CDR1 LGHDT and CDR2 YNNKEL (reference sequence). The CDR3 contains 13 residues. The CDR3 sequence is CASSQAGRYEQYF. Here the CDR3 DNA reads TGTGCCAGCAGCCAAGCGGGACGCTACGAGCAGTACTTC.

This clonotype was counted between two and nine times. This chain uses TRBV29-1 with TRBJ2-5, with a weak D call TRBD2 (6 bases). V shed 6 bases and J shed 3 bases, with 14 bases lying between them. Germline assignment: CDR1 SQVTM and CDR2 ANQGSEA. The CDR3 runs 13 residues. The CDR3 reads CSVDGGSEETQYF. The CDR3 DNA sequence: TGCAGCGTCGACGGAGGGTCGGAAGAGACCCAGTACTTC.

The table lists this clonotype with a few counts. The chain employs TRBV20-1 and TRBJ1-5; possibly TRBD1 for D (5 bases). Trimming stripped 1 base from V and 1 base from J, with 17 bases between. Germline CDR1 DFQATT, CDR2 SNEGSKA (reference sequence). CDR3 length: 17 amino acids. The CDR3 sequence: CSARARGRQGSNQPQHF. The CDR3 DNA is TGCAGTGCTAGAGCCCGCGGTCGGCAGGGAAGCAATCAGCCCCAGCATTTT.

This clonotype was recorded a few times. This chain connects TRBV5-1 to TRBJ2-1; 7 bases match TRBD2. The CDR3 sequence is 16 residues long. Per germline, CDR1 SGHRS and CDR2 YFSETQ. J lost 7 bases, V lost 4 bases, and 14 bases had no gene match. CDR3 coding DNA: TGCGCCAGCAGCCTCCCCCCACTCGCGGGAGCGAATGAGCAGTTCTTC. It is translated as CASSLPPLAGANEQFF.

This clonotype was seen more than once but under ten times. The chain combines TRBV4-1 with TRBJ2-7, with TRBD1 matching over 7 bases. The J segment lost 6 bases and the V segment lost 4 bases, leaving 18 bases of the junction unmatched. CDR3 size: 17 residues. The germline V gene encodes CDR1 MGHRA and CDR2 YSYEKL. The CDR3 sequence is CASSPVIRGQGVGEQYF. In DNA form, the CDR3 reads TGCGCCAGCAGCCCCGTCATCAGGGGCCAGGGGGTCGGCGAGCAGTACTTC.

This clonotype has more than one count but fewer than ten. This chain links TRBV9 with TRBJ2-3; D is possibly TRBD2 (5 bases). Trimming took 3 bases from V and 6 from J, leaving 11 bases between them. The CDR3 totals 13 residues. Germline CDR1 SGDLS, CDR2 YYNGEE. The CDR3 nucleotides are TGTGCCAGCAGCGCCCCGTCGGGGGATACGCAGTATTTT. Residues: CASSAPSGDTQYF.

This clonotype has just a few counts. The genes are TRBV27 and TRBJ2-7; 9 nucleotides align to TRBD2. Germline CDR1 is MNHEY and CDR2 is SMNVEV (reference sequence). V was clipped by 4 bases and J by 3 bases; unmatched bases: 10. The CDR3 is made up of 16 amino acids. This CDR3 is CASSSVPGTSLYEQYF. Here the CDR3 DNA reads TGTGCCAGCAGTTCAGTTCCCGGGACTAGCCTCTACGAGCAGTACTTC.

This clonotype appeared a few times. J is TRBJ2-5 and V is TRBV7-9; D remains ambiguous. Germline V gene data show CDR1 as SEHNR and CDR2 as FQNEAQ (reference sequence). With 5 bases removed from V and 3 bases from J, the gap between germline ends came to 10 bases. The CDR3 runs to 13 residues. CDR3 nucleotides: TGTGCCAGCAGCCCCCGTAGGGAAGAGACCCAGTACTTC. It yields the protein CASSPRREETQYF.

V and J are TRBV7-9 and TRBJ2-5, with TRBD2 matching over 8 bases. Trimming cost V 7 bases and J 5 bases; bases outside gene matches: 9. Per the germline V gene, CDR1 is SEHNR and CDR2 is FQNEAQ (reference sequence). This CDR3 comprises 14 residues. The CDR3 loop reads CASIPSSGSETQYF. The CDR3 DNA sequence: TGTGCCAGCATTCCATCCAGCGGGAGCGAGACCCAGTACTTC.

V usage is TRBV4-1 and J usage is TRBJ1-5, with a tentative D call TRBD1 (6 bases). The CDR3 is 14 residues long. Germline CDR1 reads MGHRA; CDR2 reads YSYEKL. Trimming removed 7 bases from V and 5 bases from J, with 15 bases in between. The DNA for the CDR3 is TGCGCCAGCAAGGACAGCCTTGACGATCAGCCCCAGCATTTT. This codes for CASKDSLDDQPQHF.